This T cell receptor beta chain was profiled in a study of early T cells in non-severe SARS-CoV-2 infection. This clonotype was counted a few times. Germline values: CDR1 SGHTA, CDR2 FQGNSA. V was cut by 3 bases and J by 2 bases, with 7 bases left in between. CDR3 size: 13 residues. Attachment of unique molecular identifiers to individual cDNA molecules was performed. TCRdb processed the 5' RACE reads anew with MiXCR; each CDR3 protein has one entry. The sample yields under 35,000 distinct CDR3 sequences, approximately 5.2% seen once. This receptor was obtained from an adult who was a healthcare worker with PCR-confirmed SARS-CoV-2 infection or an uninfected control (not recorded which). Source material: whole blood. The V gene is TRBV7-2, the J gene TRBJ2-5, with no clear D. The CDR3 protein is CASSFDQQETQYF. For the CDR3, the DNA is TGTGCCAGCAGCTTCGATCAGCAAGAGACCCAGTACTTC.